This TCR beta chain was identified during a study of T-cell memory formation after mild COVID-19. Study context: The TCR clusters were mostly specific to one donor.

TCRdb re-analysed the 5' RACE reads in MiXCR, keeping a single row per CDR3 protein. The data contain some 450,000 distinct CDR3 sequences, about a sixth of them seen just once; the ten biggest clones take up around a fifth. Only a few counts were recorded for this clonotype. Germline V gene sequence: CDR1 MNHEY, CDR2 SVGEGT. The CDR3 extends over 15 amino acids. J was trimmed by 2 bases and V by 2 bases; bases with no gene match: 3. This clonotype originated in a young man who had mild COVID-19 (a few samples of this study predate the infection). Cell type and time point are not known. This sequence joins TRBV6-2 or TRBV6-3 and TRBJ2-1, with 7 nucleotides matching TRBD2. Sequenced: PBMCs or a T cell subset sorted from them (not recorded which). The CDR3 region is CASSYLAVAYNEQFF. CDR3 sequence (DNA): TGTGCCAGCAGTTACCTAGCGGTTGCCTACAATGAGCAGTTCTTC.